The clone carrying this T cell receptor (beta chain) has a count of ten or more. The germline CDR1 and CDR2 sequences are SGHAT and FQNNGV. Deletions cut 3 bases from V and 2 bases from J, with 12 bases between. This CDR3 contains 15 residues. The sample is drawn from a study of regulatory T cells in long-lasting Graves disease. As to time point: newly diagnosed GD, antithyroid drugs for less than 3 months. RNA from PBMCs was the source of the TCR library. Construction of the TCR beta libraries employed iRepertoire HTBI primers in conjunction with Arm-PCR of CDR3 regions. A single record per CDR3 protein comes from TCRdb applying MiXCR to the multiplex PCR reads. The table has 530,000 or so distinct CDR3 sequences, around an eighth seen once; the top ten hold under 10%. These data were likewise used in another study, on T cells in Graves' hyperthyroidism and ophthalmopathy. That report adds: In patients aged 18 to 65, hyperthyroidism was newly diagnosed, with duration under 2 months. Uncontrolled infection, other autoimmune disease, pregnancy or lactation disqualified patients from enrolment.

J is TRBJ2-3 and V is TRBV11-2; D might be TRBD2 (6 bases). The clonotype was recovered from a man younger than 45 with Graves disease. The material was peripheral blood mononuclear cells (PBMCs), obtained at new diagnosis, from a patient treated with antithyroid drugs. CDR3 sequence reads: CASSFWDWNTDTQYF. The CDR3 DNA sequence: TGTGCCAGCAGCTTCTGGGACTGGAACACAGATACGCAGTATTTT.